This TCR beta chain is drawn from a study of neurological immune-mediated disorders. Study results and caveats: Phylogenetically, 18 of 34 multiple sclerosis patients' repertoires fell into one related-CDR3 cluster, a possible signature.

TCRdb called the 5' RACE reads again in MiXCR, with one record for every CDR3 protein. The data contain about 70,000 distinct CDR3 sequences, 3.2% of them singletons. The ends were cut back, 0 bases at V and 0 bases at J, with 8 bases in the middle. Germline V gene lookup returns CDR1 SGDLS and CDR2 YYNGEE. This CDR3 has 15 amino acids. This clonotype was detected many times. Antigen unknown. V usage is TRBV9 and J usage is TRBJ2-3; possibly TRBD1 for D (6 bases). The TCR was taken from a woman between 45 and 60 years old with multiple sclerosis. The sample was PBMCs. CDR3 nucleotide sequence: TGTGCCAGCAGCGTAGAGGGGGTTAGCACAGATACGCAGTATTTT. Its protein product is CASSVEGVSTDTQYF.